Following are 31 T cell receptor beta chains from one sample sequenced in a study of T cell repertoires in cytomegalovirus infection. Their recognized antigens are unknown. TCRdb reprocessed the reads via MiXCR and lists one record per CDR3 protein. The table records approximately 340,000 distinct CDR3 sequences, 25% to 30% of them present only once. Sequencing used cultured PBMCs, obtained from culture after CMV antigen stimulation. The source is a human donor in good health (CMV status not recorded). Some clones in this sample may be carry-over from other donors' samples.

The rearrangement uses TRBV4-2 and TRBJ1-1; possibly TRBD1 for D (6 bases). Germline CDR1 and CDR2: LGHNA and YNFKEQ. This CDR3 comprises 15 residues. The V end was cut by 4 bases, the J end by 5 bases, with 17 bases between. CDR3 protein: CASSPPGRGRTEAFF. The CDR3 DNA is TGTGCCAGCAGCCCCCCGGGGCGGGGGCGAACTGAAGCTTTCTTT.

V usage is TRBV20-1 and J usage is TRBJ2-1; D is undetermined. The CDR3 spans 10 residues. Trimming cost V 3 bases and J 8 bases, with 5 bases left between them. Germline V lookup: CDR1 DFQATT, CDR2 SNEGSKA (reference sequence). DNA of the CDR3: TGCAGTGCTAGGGTTTATGAGCAGTTCTTC. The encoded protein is CSARVYEQFF.

CDR3: CAWSEAGDQPQHF. DNA of the CDR3: TGTGCCTGGAGTGAGGCGGGTGATCAGCCCCAGCATTTT. This sequence joins TRBV30 and TRBJ1-5; D call uncertain. Germline values: CDR1 GTSNPN, CDR2 SVGIG (reference sequence). Trimming took off 1 base at V and 5 bases at J, with 9 bases between the two ends. There are 13 residues in the CDR3.

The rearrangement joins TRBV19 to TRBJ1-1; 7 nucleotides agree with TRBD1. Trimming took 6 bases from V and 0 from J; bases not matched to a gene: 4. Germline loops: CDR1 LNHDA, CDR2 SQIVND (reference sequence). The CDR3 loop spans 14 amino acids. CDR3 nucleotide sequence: TGTGCCAGTAGACGGGACAGCATGAACACTGAAGCTTTCTTT. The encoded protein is CASRRDSMNTEAFF.

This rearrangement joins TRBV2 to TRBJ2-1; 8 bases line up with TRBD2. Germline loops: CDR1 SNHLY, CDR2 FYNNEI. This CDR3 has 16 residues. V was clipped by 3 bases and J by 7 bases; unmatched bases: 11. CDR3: CASSDGASGSLNEQFF. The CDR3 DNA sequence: TGTGCCAGCAGTGATGGGGCTAGCGGGTCTTTAAATGAGCAGTTCTTC.

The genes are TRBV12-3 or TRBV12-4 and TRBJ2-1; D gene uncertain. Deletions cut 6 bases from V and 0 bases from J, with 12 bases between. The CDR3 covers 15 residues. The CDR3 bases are TGTGCCAGCAGCCTCAAGTACAGCTCCTACAATGAGCAGTTCTTC. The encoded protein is CASSLKYSSYNEQFF.

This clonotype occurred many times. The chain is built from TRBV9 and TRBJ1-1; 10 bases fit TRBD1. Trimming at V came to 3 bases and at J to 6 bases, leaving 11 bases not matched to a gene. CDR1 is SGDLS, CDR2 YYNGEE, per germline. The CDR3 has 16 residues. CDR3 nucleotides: TGTGCCAGCAGCGCAACACGGGACAGGGGAGTGTCTGAAGCTTTCTTT. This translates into CASSATRDRGVSEAFF.

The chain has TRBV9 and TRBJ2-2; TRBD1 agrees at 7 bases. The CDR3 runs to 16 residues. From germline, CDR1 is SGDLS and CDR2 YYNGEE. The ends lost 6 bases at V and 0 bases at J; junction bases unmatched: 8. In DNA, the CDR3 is TGTGCCAGCACCCCAAGCCAGGGGGCGAACACCGGGGAGCTGTTTTTT. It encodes CASTPSQGANTGELFF.

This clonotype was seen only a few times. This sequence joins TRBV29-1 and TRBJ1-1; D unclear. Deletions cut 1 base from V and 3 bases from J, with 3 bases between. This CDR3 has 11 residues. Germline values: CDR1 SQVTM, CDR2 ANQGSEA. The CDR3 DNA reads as TGCAGCGTTGAAGGAGACACTGAAGCTTTCTTT. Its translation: CSVEGDTEAFF.

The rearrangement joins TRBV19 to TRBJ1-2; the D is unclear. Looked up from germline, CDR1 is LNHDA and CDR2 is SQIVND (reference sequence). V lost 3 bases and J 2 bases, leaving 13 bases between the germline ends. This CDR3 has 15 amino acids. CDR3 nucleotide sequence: TGTGCCAGTAGTATCCCAGGCTTTGAGAACTATGGCTACACCTTC. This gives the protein CASSIPGFENYGYTF.

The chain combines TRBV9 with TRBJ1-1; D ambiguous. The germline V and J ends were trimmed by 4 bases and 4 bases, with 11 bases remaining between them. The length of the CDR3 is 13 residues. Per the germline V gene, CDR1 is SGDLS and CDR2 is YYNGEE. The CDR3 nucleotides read TGTGCCAGCAGCCCACGTAGAGCCACTGAAGCTTTCTTT. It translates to CASSPRRATEAFF.

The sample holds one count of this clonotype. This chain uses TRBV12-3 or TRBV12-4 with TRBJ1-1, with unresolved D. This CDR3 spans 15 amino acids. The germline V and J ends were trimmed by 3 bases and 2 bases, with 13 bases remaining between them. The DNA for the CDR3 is TGTGCCAGCAGTTTTCATCCGGACCCCAACACTGAAGCTTTCTTT. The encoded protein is CASSFHPDPNTEAFF.

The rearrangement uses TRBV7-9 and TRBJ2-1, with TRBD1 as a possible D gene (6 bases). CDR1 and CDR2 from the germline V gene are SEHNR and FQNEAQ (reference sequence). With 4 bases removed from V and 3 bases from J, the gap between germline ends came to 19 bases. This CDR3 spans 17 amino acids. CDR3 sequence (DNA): TGTGCCAGCAGCTCCCCCAGGGGAGCGGAGAGCTACAATGAGCAGTTCTTC. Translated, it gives CASSSPRGAESYNEQFF.

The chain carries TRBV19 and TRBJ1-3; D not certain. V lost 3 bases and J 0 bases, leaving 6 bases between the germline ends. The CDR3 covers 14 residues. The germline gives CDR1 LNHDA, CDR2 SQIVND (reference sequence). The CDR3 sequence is CASSIAGSGNTIYF. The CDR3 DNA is TGTGCCAGTAGTATCGCGGGCTCTGGAAACACCATATATTTT.

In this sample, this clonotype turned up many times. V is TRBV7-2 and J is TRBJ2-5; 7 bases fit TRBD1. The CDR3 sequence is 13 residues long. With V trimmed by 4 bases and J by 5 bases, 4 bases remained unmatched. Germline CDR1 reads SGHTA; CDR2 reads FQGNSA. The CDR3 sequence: CASSSDRVETQYF. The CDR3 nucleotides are TGTGCCAGCAGCTCCGACAGGGTTGAGACCCAGTACTTC.

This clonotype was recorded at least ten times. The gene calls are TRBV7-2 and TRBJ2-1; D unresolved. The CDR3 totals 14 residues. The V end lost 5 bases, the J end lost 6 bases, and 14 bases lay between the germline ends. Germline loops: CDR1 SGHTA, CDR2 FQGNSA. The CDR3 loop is CASSRSWAINEQFF. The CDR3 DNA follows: TGTGCCAGCAGCCGTAGCTGGGCCATCAATGAGCAGTTCTTC.

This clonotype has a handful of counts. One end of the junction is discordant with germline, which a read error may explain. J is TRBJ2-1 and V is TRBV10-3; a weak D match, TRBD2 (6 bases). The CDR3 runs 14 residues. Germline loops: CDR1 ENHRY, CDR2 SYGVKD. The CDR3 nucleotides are TGTGCCATCAGACGGCGGGACTCCCACAATGAGCAGTTCTTC. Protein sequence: CAIRRRDSHNEQFF.

The CDR3 is CASSQDETGFYGYTF. The CDR3, as DNA: TGTGCCAGCAGCCAAGATGAAACAGGCTTCTATGGCTACACCTTC. This chain links TRBV4-2 with TRBJ1-2; D is possibly TRBD1 (5 bases). The V end was cut by 0 bases, the J end by 4 bases, with 12 bases between. There are 15 residues in the CDR3. The germline gives CDR1 LGHNA, CDR2 YNFKEQ.

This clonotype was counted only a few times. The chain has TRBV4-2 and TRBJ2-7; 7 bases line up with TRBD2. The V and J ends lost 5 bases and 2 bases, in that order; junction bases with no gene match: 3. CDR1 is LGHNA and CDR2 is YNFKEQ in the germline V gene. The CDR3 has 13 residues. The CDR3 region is CASSWEGTYEQYF. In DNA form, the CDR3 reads TGTGCCAGCAGCTGGGAGGGAACCTACGAGCAGTACTTC.

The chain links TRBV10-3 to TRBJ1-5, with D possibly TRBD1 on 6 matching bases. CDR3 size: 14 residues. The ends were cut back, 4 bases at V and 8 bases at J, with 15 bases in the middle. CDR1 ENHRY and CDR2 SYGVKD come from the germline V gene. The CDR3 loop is CAISGGRGKEPQHF. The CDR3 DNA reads TGTGCCATCAGTGGAGGGAGGGGGAAAGAGCCCCAGCATTTT.

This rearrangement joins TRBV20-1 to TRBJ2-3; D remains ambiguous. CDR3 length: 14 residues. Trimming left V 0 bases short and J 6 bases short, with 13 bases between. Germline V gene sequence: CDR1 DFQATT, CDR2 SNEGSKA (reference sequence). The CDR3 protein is CSARDLQVPDTQYF. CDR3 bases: TGCAGTGCTAGAGACCTCCAAGTGCCCGATACGCAGTATTTT.

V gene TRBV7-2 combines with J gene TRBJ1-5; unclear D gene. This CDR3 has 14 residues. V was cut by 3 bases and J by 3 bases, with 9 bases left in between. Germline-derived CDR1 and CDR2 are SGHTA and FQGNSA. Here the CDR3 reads CASSLNGFNQPQHF. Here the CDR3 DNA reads TGTGCCAGCAGCTTGAACGGATTCAATCAGCCCCAGCATTTT.

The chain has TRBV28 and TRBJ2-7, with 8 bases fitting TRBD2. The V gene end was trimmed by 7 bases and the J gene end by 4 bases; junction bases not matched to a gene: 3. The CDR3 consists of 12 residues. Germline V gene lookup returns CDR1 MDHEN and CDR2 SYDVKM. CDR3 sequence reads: CASNGLAYEQYF. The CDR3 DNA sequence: TGTGCCAGCAACGGACTAGCATACGAGCAGTACTTC.

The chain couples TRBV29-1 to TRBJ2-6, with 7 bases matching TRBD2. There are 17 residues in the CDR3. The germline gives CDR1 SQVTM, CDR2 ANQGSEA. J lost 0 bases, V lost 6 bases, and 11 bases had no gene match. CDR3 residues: CSVAGTTRSSGANVLTF. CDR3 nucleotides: TGCAGCGTGGCCGGGACTACGAGGAGCTCTGGGGCCAACGTCCTGACTTTC. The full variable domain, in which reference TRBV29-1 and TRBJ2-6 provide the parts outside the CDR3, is SAVISQKPSRDICQRGTSLTIQCQVDSQVTMMFWYRQQPGQSLTLIATANQGSEATYESGFVIDKFPISRPNLTFSTLTVSNMSPEDSSIYLCSVAGTTRSSGANVLTFGAGSRLTVL.

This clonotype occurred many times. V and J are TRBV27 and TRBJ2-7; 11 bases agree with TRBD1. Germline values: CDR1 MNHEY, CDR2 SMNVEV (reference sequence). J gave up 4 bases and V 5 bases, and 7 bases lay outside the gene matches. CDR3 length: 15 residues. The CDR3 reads CASSPRTGGEYEQYF. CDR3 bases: TGTGCCAGCAGTCCAAGGACAGGGGGCGAGTACGAGCAGTACTTC.

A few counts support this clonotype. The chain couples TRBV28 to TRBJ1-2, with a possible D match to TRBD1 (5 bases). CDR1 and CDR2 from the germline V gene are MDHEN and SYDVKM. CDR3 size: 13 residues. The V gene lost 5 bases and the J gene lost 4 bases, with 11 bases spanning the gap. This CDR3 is CASSPTVFYGYTF. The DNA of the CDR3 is TGTGCCAGCAGTCCGACAGTTTTCTATGGCTACACCTTC.

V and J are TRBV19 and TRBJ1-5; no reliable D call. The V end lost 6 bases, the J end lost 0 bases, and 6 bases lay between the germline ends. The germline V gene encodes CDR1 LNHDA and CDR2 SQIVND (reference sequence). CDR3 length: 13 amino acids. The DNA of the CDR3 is TGTGCCAGTAGCAAGGGTAGCAATCAGCCCCAGCATTTT. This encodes CASSKGSNQPQHF.

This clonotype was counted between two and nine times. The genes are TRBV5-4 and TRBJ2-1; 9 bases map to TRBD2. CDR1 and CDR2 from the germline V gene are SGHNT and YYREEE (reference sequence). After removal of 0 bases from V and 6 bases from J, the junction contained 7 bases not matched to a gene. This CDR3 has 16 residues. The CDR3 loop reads CASSLAGASGINEQFF. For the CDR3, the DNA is TGTGCCAGCAGCTTGGCCGGGGCTAGCGGGATCAATGAGCAGTTCTTC.

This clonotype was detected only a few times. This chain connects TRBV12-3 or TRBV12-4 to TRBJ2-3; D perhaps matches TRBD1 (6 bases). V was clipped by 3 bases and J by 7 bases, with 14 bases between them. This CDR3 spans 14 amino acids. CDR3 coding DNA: TGTGCCAGCAGTTTTGGGCAGGGGTTGAATACGCAGTATTTT. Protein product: CASSFGQGLNTQYF.

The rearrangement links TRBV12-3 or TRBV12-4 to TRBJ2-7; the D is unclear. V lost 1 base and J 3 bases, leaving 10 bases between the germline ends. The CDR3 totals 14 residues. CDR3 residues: CASSLGLQLYEQYF. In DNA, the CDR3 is TGTGCCAGCAGTTTAGGACTCCAGCTCTACGAGCAGTACTTC.

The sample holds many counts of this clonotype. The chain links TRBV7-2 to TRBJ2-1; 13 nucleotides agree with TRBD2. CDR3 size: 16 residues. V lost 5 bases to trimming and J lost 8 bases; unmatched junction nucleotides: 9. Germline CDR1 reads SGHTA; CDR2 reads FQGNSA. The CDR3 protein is CASSRGTSGTFDEQFF. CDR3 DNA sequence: TGTGCCAGCAGCCGCGGGACTAGCGGGACATTCGATGAGCAGTTCTTC.